This entry describes one T cell receptor (beta chain). No antigen is known for it. The sample is drawn from a study of T cell responses to AZD1222 COVID-19 vaccine. Study-wide results and caveats: Donors, mostly white British, included more females; clonal diversity was possibly underestimated.

Only in-frame clones appear in the TCRdb table, and some are missing; sequencing was by immunoSEQ multiplex PCR. The sample lists about 140,000 clones, more than 75% occurring once. This CDR3 has 14 amino acids. Germline values: CDR1 SQVTM, CDR2 ANQGSEA. Losses at the gene ends were 3 bases for V and 3 bases for J; bases not matched to a gene: 7. Analyses pooled second doses at about 4 or about 12 weeks. The sequence came from an adult who received the AZD1222 COVID-19 vaccine. The material sequenced was peripheral blood, taken 28 days after the second AZD1222 dose. The genes are TRBV29-1 and TRBJ1-1; TRBD1 agrees at 7 bases. The CDR3 DNA reads TGCAGCGTTGACCATTCAGGGGGGGACACTGAAGCTTTCTTT. Protein product: CSVDHSGGDTEAFF.